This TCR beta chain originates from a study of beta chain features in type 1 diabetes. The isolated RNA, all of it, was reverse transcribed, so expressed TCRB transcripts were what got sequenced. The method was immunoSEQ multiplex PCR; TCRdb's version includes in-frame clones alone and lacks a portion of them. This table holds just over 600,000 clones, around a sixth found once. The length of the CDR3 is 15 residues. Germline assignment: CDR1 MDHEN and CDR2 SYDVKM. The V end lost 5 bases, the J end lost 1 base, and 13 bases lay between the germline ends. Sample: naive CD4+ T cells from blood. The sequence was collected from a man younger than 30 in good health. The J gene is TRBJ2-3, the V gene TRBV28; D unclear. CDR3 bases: TGTGCCAGCAGTGCCCTCCGGGCCCGCACAGATACGCAGTATTTT. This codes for CASSALRARTDTQYF.